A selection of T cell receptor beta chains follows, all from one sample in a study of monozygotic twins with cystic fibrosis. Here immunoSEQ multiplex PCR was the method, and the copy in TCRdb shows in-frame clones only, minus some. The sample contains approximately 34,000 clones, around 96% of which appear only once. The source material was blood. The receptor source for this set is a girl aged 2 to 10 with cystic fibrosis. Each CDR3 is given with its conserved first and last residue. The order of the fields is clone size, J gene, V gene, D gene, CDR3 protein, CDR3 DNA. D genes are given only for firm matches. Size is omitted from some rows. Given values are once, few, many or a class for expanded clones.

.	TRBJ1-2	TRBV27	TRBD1	CASSLNPDRGYGEGYTF	TGTGCCAGCAGTCTAAACCCCGACAGGGGTTATGGAGAAGGCTACACCTTC
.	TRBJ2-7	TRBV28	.	CASSLGAEQYF	TGTGCCAGCAGTTTGGGGGCCGAGCAGTACTTC
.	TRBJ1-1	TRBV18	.	CASSQQNRAWTGGTEAFF	TGTGCCAGCTCACAACAAAACAGGGCTTGGACCGGGGGGACTGAAGCTTTCTTT
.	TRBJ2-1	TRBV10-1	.	CASSAGIGWLFF	TGCGCCAGCAGTGCCGGGATTGGGTGGCTGTTCTTC
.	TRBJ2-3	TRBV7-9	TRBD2	CASSLDGREDTDTQYF	TGTGCCAGCAGCTTAGATGGGCGGGAGGACACAGATACGCAGTATTTT
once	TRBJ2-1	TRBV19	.	CASRTHNGPLSDEQFF	TGTGCCAGTAGAACACACAACGGACCCCTCTCCGATGAGCAGTTCTTC
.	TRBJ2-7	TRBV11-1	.	CASSLTGAREQYF	TGTGCCAGCAGCTTAACAGGCGCCCGCGAGCAGTACTTC
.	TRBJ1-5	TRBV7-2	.	CASSLDGRSNQPQHF	TGTGCCAGCAGCTTAGATGGCAGAAGCAATCAGCCCCAGCATTTT
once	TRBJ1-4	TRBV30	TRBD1	CAWTGTGFQKLFF	TGTGCCTGGACCGGGACAGGGTTTCAAAAACTGTTTTTT
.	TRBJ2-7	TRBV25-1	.	CASSDPGDYEQYF	TGTGCCAGCAGTGACCCGGGGGATTACGAGCAGTACTTC
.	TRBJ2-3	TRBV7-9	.	CASSHSRFTDTQYF	TGTGCCAGCAGCCACAGTCGTTTCACAGATACGCAGTATTTT
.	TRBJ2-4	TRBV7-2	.	CASSLGAKNIQYF	TGTGCCAGCAGCTTAGGAGCCAAAAACATTCAGTACTTC
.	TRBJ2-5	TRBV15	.	CATSSSPDTSETQYF	TGTGCCACCAGCAGCTCCCCTGACACTTCAGAGACCCAGTACTTC